The sequence of this TCR beta chain was determined in a study of OX40 agonist ivuxolimab in advanced cancers. Concerning the study at large: Ivuxolimab, which targeted the costimulatory receptor OX40 (CD134), was an agonistic, fully human IgG2 monoclonal antibody. Three dose-escalation patients achieved partial responses, one with hepatocellular carcinoma and two with cutaneous melanoma. Among the 52 dose-escalation patients, around 20 had hepatocellular carcinoma, 15 or so melanoma, 9 renal cell carcinoma and 9 head and neck cancer. Prior anti-PD-1, anti-PD-L1 or anti-CTLA-4 therapy was permitted, and 35% to 40% of dose-escalation patients had received checkpoint inhibitors. Peripheral TCRbeta sequencing was intended to test whether TCR sequence diversity was altered and clonal T-cell expansion was caused by ivuxolimab. Intravenous ivuxolimab was administered to patients every 2 weeks at six dose levels: 0.01, 0.1, 0.3, 1.5, 3 and 10 mg/kg. The dose-escalation cohort was almost 85% male with a mean age of approximately 59 years, ranging from roughly 23 to 80. The paper describes the monotherapy dose-escalation part (N = 52 patients) of the phase I trial of ivuxolimab.

Patients with a history of autoimmune disease or receiving systemic immunosuppression were excluded from the trial. Peripheral blood for TCR sequencing was collected from all dose cohorts at baseline, on cycle 4 day 1, and on cycle 7 day 1. The samples were taken from a phase I, first-in-human, multicenter, open-label dose-escalation trial of ivuxolimab. The trial enrolled adults with locally advanced or metastatic head and neck squamous cell, hepatocellular, melanoma or renal cell carcinoma. Before TCR sequencing, CD4+ and CD8+ T cells were separately sorted from peripheral blood. For sequencing of the TCRbeta CDR3 region, genomic DNA was extracted from the sorted cells. The immunoSEQ Assay was used to sequence the TCRbeta CDR3 regions. TCRdb provides this immuneACCESS table in a form limited to in-frame rearrangements. Some clones are lacking; in checked studies, under half of them reflect an unresolved V gene, and why the rest are absent is not known. The table for this sample lists 30,000 to 45,000 clones; 80% to 90% of them were counted only once. About 30% of the sample comes from the top ten.

The CDR3 has 17 amino acids, counting the end cysteine and phenylalanine. Of all the DNA, just the CDR3 is kept, 51 bases in frame from base 1. For this clone: No antigen is known for it. No base quality information exists; no much larger clone differs at one position.

What the research found in general, with its limitations: Which antigens the clonally expanded peripheral T cells were specific for was not determined. Low levels of normalized T-cell clonal expansion were also seen in some patients who did not respond. After ivuxolimab, more expanded clones were found on average in CD8+ T cells than in CD4+ T cells. Clonal expansion of both CD4+ and CD8+ blood T cells was observed from baseline to week 6 at doses 0.1 to 3.0 mg/kg. In the 0.1-3.0 mg/kg groups, partial responders had among the lowest normalized peripheral clonal expansion, particularly in CD8+ T cells.

The V and J genes are TRBV7-5 and TRBJ2-3; the listed D gene, TRBD2, was not tested against the DNA. TRBV7-5 corresponds to a pseudogene. The sequence was collected from an adult with an advanced solid tumor such as melanoma, head and neck, liver or kidney cancer. The material was CD4+ or CD8+ T cells sorted from blood, obtained in a trial of the OX40 agonist ivuxolimab. In nucleotide form, the sequence is TGTGTCAGAAGCTTAGCTGCACGGTCCTATAGCACAGATACGCAGTATTTT. The encoded protein is CVRSLAARSYSTDTQYF.